The entry below describes one T cell receptor (beta chain). The antigen it recognizes is unknown. Relative to the germline gene, one junction end is altered; a read error may explain this. The cohort was made up of about 670 healthy bone marrow donors. Cohort members were all nominally healthy when sampled, although unrecorded immune exposures were likely present. The donor was CMV seronegative and was included in the group of 352 seronegative cohort members. Each donor provided a peripheral blood sample, and peripheral blood mononuclear cells were used for TCR beta sequencing. The Qiagen DNeasy Blood Extraction Kit was used to extract genomic DNA from the blood cell samples. This record belongs to a study of cytomegalovirus exposure and HLA in healthy donors (dated by TCRdb to the late 2010s). Describing the broader study: An earlier analysis of approximately 600 of the donors reported approximately 270 Gb of sequence data and approximately 110 million unique TCR beta sequences from 150 million to 200 million T cells. The study profiled the T cell repertoires of some 610 subjects by immunosequencing and related them to cytomegalovirus serostatus. Of the 300 to 500 genotyped donors, over 80% were placed in the genetic ancestry cluster associated with self-reported Caucasian donors. In a later genetic analysis, genome-wide SNP genotypes for 398 of the 666 donors were used, and that subset was treated as a discovery cohort. A later analysis re-examined previously published TCR beta repertoires from 500 to 700 donors and added high-resolution HLA genotyping to investigate patterns of TCR occurrence. An early release covering approximately 600 HLA-typed donors comprised about 300 gigabases of sequencing data and some 79 million unique TCR sequences. Alongside the repertoire data, information on donor age, sex, ethnicity and CMV serostatus was compiled. The study aimed to test whether signatures of past pathogen exposure could be identified by cataloging public T cell receptors. Among about 360 genotyped donors of the cohort, an average of roughly 240,000 unique TCR beta nucleotide sequences were sequenced per donor, roughly 18% of them non-productive. Roughly five DR-DQ haplotypes were handled as single units for association and clustering because linkage in the cohort was strong. To decide whether each TCR beta V gene segment behaved as functional or pseudogenic, an earlier analysis of fewer than 750 of the donors relied on high-throughput TCR beta sequencing. Typing coverage varied by locus: about 620-630 donors for A, B, C, DRB1 and DQB1; roughly 560 for DQA1; about 590 for DPA1; 400 to 480 for DPB1. High-throughput TCR immunosequencing, statistical association of individual TCRs with disease status, and machine learning were combined to predict cytomegalovirus infection status. Every discovery cohort repertoire had been produced on one sequencing platform. HLA typing covered class I and class II loci at four-digit resolution. A separate validation cohort of about 110 different subjects was used in addition to the roughly 720-subject first cohort. Rather than drawing on any new phenotypic data, the later analysis identified candidate immune exposures from TCR beta sequences and the way those sequences occurred across donors. Overall study results and their limits: V-gene and J-gene trimming of TCR beta chains was associated with a missense DCLRE1C variant in a later genetic analysis, and the association was replicated in an independent cohort. While some public TCRs were present in many individuals, most TCR sequences turned up only very rarely across donors. Because counts were too low, seventeen rarely observed V segments, including chromosome 9 orphons, were excluded from the earlier analysis of about 500 of the donors. In an earlier analysis of more than 500 of the donors, most TCR beta V segments appeared in productive rearrangements about 87% or about 30% of the time, broadly matching IMGT annotations. Correlated functional status among segregating V segments might reflect linkage disequilibrium, but an unknown experimental factor could not be ruled out. In a later analysis, 16,951 TCR beta sequences were associated with specific HLA alleles at a false discovery rate of 0.05. According to a later genetic analysis, donors in an Asian-associated ancestry cluster had fewer N-insertions in productive TCRs than the approximately 650-donor mean. Roughly uniform sequencing depth across donors was assumed in presence/absence analyses, although this assumption may not hold. HLA typing was unavailable for some donors at each locus, so association tests used only the typed subset. Strong co-occurrence of HLA alleles, especially DR and DQ, made assigning TCR associations to individual alleles difficult. A further reported finding was that TCR beta sequences accurately predicted the HLA-A and HLA-B alleles for most subjects in the first cohort. Because the 87-base-pair reads could not distinguish some IMGT-functional V segments, including TRBV6-2 and TRBV6-3, those segments were excluded. The classifier was reported to diagnose cytomegalovirus status with high specificity and sensitivity in both the original cohort and the validation cohort. A total of fewer than 200 TCR beta chains were listed by the study as associated with cytomegalovirus. In a later analysis, most CMV-associated TCR beta chains were found to appear HLA-restricted, with HLA associations seemingly driven largely by CMV exposure. Three of the identified cytomegalovirus-associated TCR beta chains were confirmed in vitro to be specific for cytomegalovirus antigens. In a later analysis, HLA-associated TCR beta chains showed more clonal expansion and lower generation probabilities than non-associated chains that were equally common. A cluster of highly shared sequence variants was judged likely to represent a technical artifact of the sequencing pipeline. In this cohort, only TCR beta chains were sequenced, and detectable features were limited by the absence of alpha or paired-chain data. According to a later analysis, TCR association rates differed among HLA loci, with DRB1 alleles showing the most associated TCRs and HLA-C alleles showing the fewest. According to a later analysis, parvovirus B19, influenza, CMV and Epstein-Barr virus appeared linked to several top co-occurrence clusters. The authors suggested that the approach could potentially be generalized to other disease states and immunological phenotypes. Immune exposure information for the cohort was limited to CMV serostatus.

The germline V gene (reference sequence) gives CDR1 as SEHNR and CDR2 as FQNEAQ. The CDR3 contains 12 residues, cysteine and phenylalanine counted. Only CDR3 DNA remains: 36 bases, in frame from the first base. The library was obtained by the immunoSEQ multiplex PCR assay. For the multiplex PCR, a mixture combining 60 forward primers for TCR Vbeta segments and 13 reverse primers for TCR Jbeta segments was used. Amplification of the CDR3 region of rearranged TCR beta genes was performed with a multiplex PCR assay on genomic DNA. On the Illumina HiSeq System, the amplified TCR beta libraries were sequenced as 87-base-pair reads. Per the original workflow: In a later analysis, roughly 80 million unique TCR beta chains were counted across the 500 to 850 repertoires, and roughly 11 million of these chains were shared by at least two donors. A nearest-neighbor algorithm error-corrected the raw reads and collapsed the reads into unique sequences, merging closely related sequences to remove PCR and sequencing errors. V, D and J gene segments were assigned by aligning CDR3 sequences to IMGT reference sequences. For a sequence to be retained, a match of at least six nucleotides was required to both a V gene segment and a J gene segment. Rearrangements were classified as productive when the CDR3 lacked stop codons and remained in frame with V and J, and all other rearrangements were classified as non-productive. Following IMGT convention, CDR3 was defined as the stretch from the second conserved V-encoded cysteine to the conserved J-encoded phenylalanine. Sequences without an unambiguous match to a single V gene segment were excluded from the earlier analysis of 450 to 750 of the donors. An earlier analysis of around 600 of the donors classified V segments as functional when productive rearrangements were above 56.7% and as segregating when the standard deviation between donors was above 5%. A statistical classification framework was developed to diagnose cytomegalovirus status using the catalog of TCR beta chain sequences. In a later analysis, TCR nucleotide sequences were compared against IMGT/GENE-DB human TR gene sequences so that V and J genes could be assigned. Using the TCRdist pipeline, a later analysis assigned CDR3 sequences along with most-parsimonious VDJ recombination scenarios. In a later analysis, each TCR beta chain was defined by its CDR3 amino acid sequence together with its V-gene family, and reads without a unique V-gene family were excluded. To address suspected cross-contamination and a sequencing artifact, a later analysis removed several hundred highly shared, low-generation-probability nucleotide sequences. In a later analysis, a clonal expansion index for each public chain was calculated from normalized within-repertoire ranks of inferred template counts. In a later analysis, generation probabilities were computed with a VDJ recombination model fitted to out-of-frame rearrangements, and the resulting probabilities were checked against IGoR. In a later analysis, TCR-TCR, TCR-HLA and TCR-CMV co-occurrence was scored with hypergeometric tests, and a repertoire-size bias correction was applied to TCR pairs. A later analysis estimated false discovery rates by permuting HLA or CMV assignments 20 times. A later analysis grouped co-occurring TCRs with DBSCAN, adding TCRdist sequence similarity when clustering within HLA-allele-positive subsets. Co-occurrence clustering excluded repertoires with fewer than 30,000 or more than 120,000 public chains, plus five with anomalous nucleotide sharing. The source is immuneACCESS, and TCRdb retained only in-frame sequences with V and J called. Part of the clones is not carried over; for the studies checked, unresolved V genes explain less than half of this, and the remainder is unexplained. The DNA gave D and trimming, while V, J and clone size come from that table. This sample holds about 100,000 clones; 75% to 80% were observed only once. The ten largest clones add up to around 3.8% of the sample.

The specimen sequenced was PBMCs. This sequence originates from a woman aged 40 to 50 in good health and CMV-seronegative. Recombination linked TRBV7-9 to TRBJ1-1, with 8 central nucleotides matching TRBD1. The CDR3: CSSSNGQGRAFF. In nucleotides, the sequence is TGTTCCAGCAGCAATGGACAGGGAAGAGCTTTCTTT.